Sequencing of this TCR beta chain was carried out in a study of cytomegalovirus exposure and HLA in healthy donors (dated 2017 in TCRdb). Study-level background: According to an earlier analysis of several hundred of the donors, about 179 million T cells yielded over 100 million unique TCR beta sequences and about 300 Gb of sequence data. Roughly 290 gigabases of sequencing data and 70 million to 95 million unique TCR sequences made up an early release that covered 500 to 650 HLA-typed donors. Of the 300 to 450 genotyped donors, less than 85% were placed in the genetic ancestry cluster associated with self-reported Caucasian donors. The study was designed to test whether signatures of past pathogen exposure could be identified by cataloging public T cell receptors. The study used immunosequencing to profile the T cell repertoires of hundreds of subjects and linked those repertoires to cytomegalovirus serostatus. A separate validation cohort of 100 to 150 different subjects was used in addition to the roughly 670-subject first cohort. The study combined high-throughput TCR immunosequencing, statistical association of individual TCRs with disease status, and machine learning to predict cytomegalovirus infection status. To study patterns of TCR occurrence, a later analysis re-analyzed previously published TCR beta repertoires from 666 donors and added high-resolution HLA genotyping. The later analysis used no new phenotypic data to find candidate immune exposures, relying instead on TCR beta sequences and their occurrence across donors. In an earlier analysis of roughly 600 of the donors, high-throughput TCR beta sequencing was used to judge whether each TCR beta V gene segment behaved as functional or pseudogenic. Donor age, sex, ethnicity and CMV serostatus were collected together with the repertoire data. Genome-wide SNP genotypes for about 65% of the 666 donors were used in a later genetic analysis, which treated that subset as a discovery cohort. All discovery cohort repertoires had been generated on a single sequencing platform. HLA typing covered class I and class II loci at four-digit resolution. Typing coverage varied by locus: roughly 629-630 donors for A, B, C, DRB1 and DQB1; roughly 520 for DQA1; around 570 for DPA1; around 450 for DPB1. Five DR-DQ haplotypes were treated as single units for association and clustering because of strong linkage in the cohort. On average, roughly 200,000 unique TCR beta nucleotide sequences were sequenced per donor among 350 to 400 genotyped donors of the cohort, with 15% to 20% of those sequences being non-productive.

The germline V gene gives CDR1 as MNHNS and CDR2 as SASEGT. Including the terminal cysteine and phenylalanine, the CDR3 comprises 14 residues. Just the 42-base CDR3 DNA is kept, in frame starting at base 1. The germline ends are 11 bases apart after V is trimmed by 1 base and J by 8 bases. The protocol used for the library was the immunoSEQ multiplex PCR assay. For the multiplex PCR, a mixture combining 60 forward primers for TCR Vbeta segments and 13 reverse primers for TCR Jbeta segments was used. A multiplex PCR assay on genomic DNA amplified the CDR3 region of rearranged TCR beta genes. The amplified TCR beta libraries were sequenced on the Illumina HiSeq System as 87-base-pair reads. In the authors' own workflow: Across the 700 or so repertoires, a later analysis counted some 80 million unique TCR beta chains, 9.5 million to 13 million of which were shared by at least two donors. To remove PCR and sequencing errors, raw reads were error-corrected and collapsed into unique sequences using a nearest-neighbor algorithm that merged closely related sequences. V, D and J gene segments were assigned by aligning CDR3 sequences to IMGT reference sequences. For a sequence to be retained, a match of at least six nucleotides to both a V gene segment and a J gene segment was required. A rearrangement counted as productive if the CDR3 had no stop codons and remained in frame with V and J, and every other rearrangement counted as non-productive. CDR3 was defined according to IMGT convention as the region running from the second conserved V-encoded cysteine to the conserved J-encoded phenylalanine. The earlier analysis of some 550 of the donors excluded any sequence lacking an unambiguous match to a single V gene segment. An earlier analysis of several hundred of the donors classified V segments as functional when productive rearrangements were above 56.7% and as segregating when the standard deviation between donors was above 5%. A statistical classification framework was developed to diagnose cytomegalovirus status using the catalog of TCR beta chain sequences. In a later analysis, V and J genes were assigned by comparing TCR nucleotide sequences against IMGT/GENE-DB human TR gene sequences. The TCRdist pipeline was used in a later analysis to assign CDR3 sequences and most-parsimonious VDJ recombination scenarios. In a later analysis, every TCR beta chain was defined by the combination of its CDR3 amino acid sequence and its V-gene family, and reads without a unique V-gene family were dropped. A later analysis removed 592 highly shared, low-generation-probability nucleotide sequences to deal with suspected cross-contamination and a sequencing artifact. For each public chain, a later analysis derived a clonal expansion index from normalized ranks of inferred template counts within each repertoire. In a later analysis, generation probabilities were computed using a VDJ recombination model fitted to out-of-frame rearrangements, and the results were checked against IGoR. Hypergeometric tests were used in a later analysis to score TCR-TCR, TCR-HLA and TCR-CMV co-occurrence, with a repertoire-size bias correction applied to the TCR pairs. To estimate false discovery rates, a later analysis permuted the HLA or CMV assignments 20 times. In a later analysis, co-occurring TCRs were grouped using DBSCAN, with TCRdist sequence similarity added in when clustering inside HLA-allele-positive subsets. Repertoires with fewer than 30,000 or more than 120,000 public chains, plus five repertoires with anomalous nucleotide sharing, were excluded from co-occurrence clustering. Imported from immuneACCESS, the table was reduced by TCRdb to in-frame sequences with V and J called. These copies leave out some clones; in studies compared against another copy, an unresolved V gene accounts for under half, and the cause of the remainder is not known. V and J calls and clone size are copied from that table; D and trimming were computed from the DNA. This sample is represented by 200,000 to 250,000 clones; around four fifths of them were singletons. The ten largest clones take up roughly 0.66% of the sample.

The cohort was made up of about 610 healthy bone marrow donors. At the time of sampling, every cohort member was nominally healthy, though immune exposures that went unrecorded were likely present. The donor tested CMV seronegative, placing the donor among the roughly 350 seronegative members of the cohort. Each donor provided a peripheral blood sample, and peripheral blood mononuclear cells were used for TCR beta sequencing. The Qiagen DNeasy Blood Extraction Kit was used to extract genomic DNA from the blood cell samples. Concerning this clone: Its antigen is currently not known. Qualities for individual bases were not recorded, and no much larger clone is one base off.

Broader findings and caveats from the paper: A group of highly shared sequence variants was considered likely to be a technical artifact of the sequencing pipeline. A later analysis found that most CMV-associated TCR beta chains appeared HLA-restricted, with HLA associations seemingly driven largely by CMV exposure. The classifier was reported to diagnose cytomegalovirus status with high specificity and sensitivity in both the original and validation cohorts. Because counts were too low, roughly 17 rarely observed V segments, including chromosome 9 orphons, were left out of the earlier analysis of some 640 of the donors. The authors suggested that the approach could potentially be generalized to other disease states and immunological phenotypes. The study listed over 150 TCR beta chains as associated with cytomegalovirus. Compared with the 666-donor mean, donors in an Asian-associated ancestry cluster had fewer N-insertions in productive TCRs, according to a later genetic analysis. CMV serostatus was the only immune exposure information available for the cohort. The cohort was sequenced for TCR beta chains only, and without alpha or paired-chain data the features that could be detected were limited. The 87-base-pair reads could not distinguish some IMGT-functional V segments, including TRBV6-2 and TRBV6-3, so those segments were excluded. According to a later analysis, TCR association rates differed among HLA loci, with DRB1 alleles showing the most associated TCRs and HLA-C alleles showing the fewest. When HLA alleles, especially DR and DQ, strongly co-occurred, TCR associations were difficult to assign to individual alleles. Three of the identified cytomegalovirus-associated TCR beta chains were confirmed in vitro to be specific for cytomegalovirus antigens. Roughly uniform sequencing depth across donors was assumed in presence/absence analyses, although this assumption may not hold. Because HLA typing was missing for some donors at each locus, association tests included only the typed subset. Linkage disequilibrium might explain the correlated functional status among segregating V segments, but an unknown experimental factor could not be excluded. A later genetic analysis associated a missense DCLRE1C variant with V-gene and J-gene trimming of TCR beta chains, and an independent cohort replicated the association. While some public TCRs were present in many individuals, most TCR sequences turned up only very rarely across donors. An earlier analysis of several hundred of the donors showed that most TCR beta V segments appeared in productive rearrangements either about 90% or about 30% of the time, which broadly matched IMGT annotations. Specific HLA alleles were associated with 16,951 TCR beta sequences at a false discovery rate of 0.05 in a later analysis. According to a later analysis, parvovirus B19, influenza, CMV and Epstein-Barr virus appeared linked to several top co-occurrence clusters. A further reported finding was that TCR beta sequences accurately predicted the HLA-A and HLA-B alleles for most subjects in the first cohort. Compared with equally common non-associated chains, HLA-associated TCR beta chains in a later analysis were more clonally expanded and had lower generation probabilities.

The sequence was obtained from a boy aged 2 to 9 in good health and CMV-seronegative. Sequencing was done on a sample of PBMCs. Here the chain combines TRBV6-1 and TRBJ1-4; a tentative D match to TRBD1 spans 5 bases. The sequence in DNA is TGTGCCAGCAGTGAAGGGGGCGGGGGGGAAAAACTGTTTTTT. Its protein is CASSEGGGGEKLFF.